This T cell receptor beta chain was identified in a study of T cell responses to AZD1222 COVID-19 vaccine. The study's findings and limits: Most donors were white British and more were female, and clonal diversity was possibly underestimated. Repertoires in all cases were sampled only once the peak T cell response had passed. With two AZD1222 doses given, Spike-specific TCR breadth and depth both rose.

The CDR3 runs to 13 residues. Germline assignment: CDR1 KGHSH and CDR2 LQKENI. V was clipped by 3 bases and J by 4 bases, with 7 bases between them. Some clones are missing from TCRdb's copy, which holds only in-frame ones; the method was immunoSEQ multiplex PCR. The table includes roughly 200,000 clones, just over 90% detected once. Analyses pooled second doses at about 4 or about 12 weeks. In the case of this clone: As yet, its antigen is unknown.

This specimen was peripheral blood, taken 28 days after the second AZD1222 dose. The sequence was collected from an adult who received the AZD1222 COVID-19 vaccine. The chain carries TRBV18 and TRBJ1-5; D remains unclear. The CDR3 is CASSPSLNQPQHF. DNA of the CDR3: TGTGCCAGCTCACCTTCCCTAAATCAGCCCCAGCATTTT.